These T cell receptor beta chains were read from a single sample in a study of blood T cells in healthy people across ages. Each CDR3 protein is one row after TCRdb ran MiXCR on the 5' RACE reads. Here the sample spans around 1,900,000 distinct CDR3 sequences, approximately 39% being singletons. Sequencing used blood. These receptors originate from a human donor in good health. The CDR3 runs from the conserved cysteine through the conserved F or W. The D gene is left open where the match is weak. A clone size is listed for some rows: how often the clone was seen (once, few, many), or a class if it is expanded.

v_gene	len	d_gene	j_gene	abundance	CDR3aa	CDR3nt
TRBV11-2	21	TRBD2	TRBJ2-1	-	CASSPQTSGGDVRLGYNEQFF	TGTGCCAGCAGCCCGCAGACTAGCGGGGGGGACGTTCGATTGGGATACAATGAGCAGTTCTTC
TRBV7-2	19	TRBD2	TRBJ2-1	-	CASSRKVAGGRQFYNEQFF	TGTGCCAGCAGTCGGAAGGTAGCGGGGGGGCGCCAATTCTACAATGAGCAGTTCTTC
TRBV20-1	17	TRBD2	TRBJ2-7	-	CSAMTSGRPTHSYEQYF	TGCAGTGCTATGACTAGCGGGAGGCCCACCCACTCCTACGAGCAGTACTTC
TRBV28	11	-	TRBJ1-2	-	CASSFLYGYTF	TGTGCCAGCAGTTTTTTATATGGCTACACCTTC
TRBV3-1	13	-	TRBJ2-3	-	CASKGGPGDTQYF	TGTGCCAGCAAAGGTGGACCCGGGGATACGCAGTATTTT
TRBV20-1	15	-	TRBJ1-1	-	CSAREGGYMNTEAFF	TGCAGTGCTAGAGAGGGGGGATACATGAACACTGAAGCTTTCTTT
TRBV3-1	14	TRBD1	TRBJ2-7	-	CASSHSGTAYEQYF	TGTGCCAGCAGCCATTCCGGGACAGCCTACGAGCAGTACTTC
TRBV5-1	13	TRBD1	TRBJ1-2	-	CASSSGTGYGHTF	TGCGCCAGCAGCTCCGGGACAGGCTATGGCCACACCTTC
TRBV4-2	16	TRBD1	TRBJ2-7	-	CASSQAAGGFFYEQYF	TGTGCCAGCAGCCAAGCCGCAGGGGGTTTTTTCTACGAGCAGTACTTC
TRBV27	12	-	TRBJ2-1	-	CASRDTHNEQFF	TGTGCCAGCAGGGACACACACAATGAGCAGTTCTTC
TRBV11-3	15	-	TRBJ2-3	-	CASRKGGGRQDTQYF	TGTGCCAGCAGAAAAGGGGGGGGCCGTCAAGATACGCAGTATTTT
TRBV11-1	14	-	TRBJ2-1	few	CASSFAGSRDEQFF	TGTGCCAGCAGCTTCGCAGGGTCAAGAGATGAGCAGTTCTTC
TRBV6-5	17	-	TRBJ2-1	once	CASSYSIGAGVDNEQFF	TGTGCCAGCAGTTACTCGATCGGGGCAGGGGTGGACAATGAGCAGTTCTTC
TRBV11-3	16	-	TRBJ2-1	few	CASSLGGPSSYNEQFF	TGTGCCAGCAGCTTGGGGGGCCCTAGCTCCTACAATGAGCAGTTCTTC
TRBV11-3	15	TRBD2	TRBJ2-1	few	CASSLVAGGIGEQFF	TGTGCCAGCAGCTTAGTCGCGGGGGGCATCGGTGAGCAGTTCTTC
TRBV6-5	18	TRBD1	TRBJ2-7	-	CASSYSFGRDRGTYEQYF	TGTGCCAGCAGTTACTCTTTTGGGCGGGACAGGGGTACCTACGAGCAGTACTTC
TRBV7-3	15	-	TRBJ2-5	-	CASSPGWGSQETQYF	TGTGCCAGCAGCCCCGGCTGGGGGTCCCAAGAGACCCAGTACTTC
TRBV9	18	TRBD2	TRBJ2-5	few	CASSVASSGGASEETQYF	TGTGCCAGCAGCGTAGCTAGTAGCGGGGGGGCGTCGGAAGAGACCCAGTACTTC
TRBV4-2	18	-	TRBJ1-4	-	CASSQGGVRSQINEKLFF	TGTGCCAGCAGCCAAGGGGGCGTCCGGAGCCAGATTAATGAAAAACTGTTTTTT
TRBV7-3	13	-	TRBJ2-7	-	CASSASGLGEQYF	TGTGCCAGCAGCGCTTCAGGGTTGGGCGAGCAGTACTTC
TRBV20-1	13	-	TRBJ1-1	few	CSARPEMNTEAFF	TGCAGTGCTAGGCCTGAGATGAACACTGAAGCTTTCTTT
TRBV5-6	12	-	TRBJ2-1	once	CASSKTSNVQFF	TGTGCCAGCAGCAAGACATCCAATGTGCAGTTCTTC
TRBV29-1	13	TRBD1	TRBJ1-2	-	CSVSQGVNYSYTF	TGCAGCGTTTCCCAGGGGGTTAACTATAGCTACACCTTC
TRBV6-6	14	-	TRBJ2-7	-	CASSYGGLTSEQYF	TGTGCCAGCAGTTACGGTGGCCTTACCTCCGAGCAGTACTTC
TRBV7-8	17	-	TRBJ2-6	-	CASSSEVGISGASVLTF	TGTGCCAGCAGCTCTGAAGTAGGGATCTCTGGGGCCAGCGTCCTGACTTTC
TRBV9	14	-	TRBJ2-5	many	CASSVDAVQETQYF	TGTGCCAGCAGCGTAGATGCAGTACAAGAGACCCAGTACTTC
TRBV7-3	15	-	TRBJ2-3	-	CASSPTLGGTDTQYF	TGTGCCAGCAGCCCCACCCTGGGAGGCACAGATACGCAGTATTTT
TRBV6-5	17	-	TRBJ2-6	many	CASSYSRGFSGANVLTF	TGTGCCAGCAGTTACTCGAGGGGATTCTCTGGGGCCAACGTCCTGACTTTC
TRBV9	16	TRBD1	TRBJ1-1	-	CASSVGQGSSNTEAFF	TGTGCCAGCAGCGTAGGACAGGGGTCGTCGAACACTGAAGCTTTCTTT
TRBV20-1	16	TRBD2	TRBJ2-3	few	CSAQAPGLAGTDTQYF	TGCAGTGCCCAAGCCCCCGGACTAGCGGGCACAGATACGCAGTATTTT
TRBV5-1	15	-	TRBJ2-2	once	CASSLDHPNTGELFF	TGCGCCAGCAGCCTAGACCACCCGAACACCGGGGAGCTGTTTTTT
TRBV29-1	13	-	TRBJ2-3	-	CSVMHSSTDTQYF	TGCAGCGTCATGCATTCTAGCACAGATACGCAGTATTTT
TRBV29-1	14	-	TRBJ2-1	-	CSVGLRRGNNEQFF	TGCAGCGTTGGTCTCCGGCGGGGTAACAATGAGCAGTTCTTC
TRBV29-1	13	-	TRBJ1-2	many	CSVGAGKDYGYTF	TGCAGCGTTGGGGCAGGGAAGGACTATGGCTACACCTTC
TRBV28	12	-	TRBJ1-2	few	CASSSPAVGYTF	TGTGCCAGCAGTTCCCCGGCGGTTGGCTACACCTTC
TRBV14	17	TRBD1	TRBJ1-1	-	CASSQVRGGGRGTEAFF	TGTGCCAGCAGCCAAGTGCGGGGAGGGGGCCGGGGCACTGAAGCTTTCTTT
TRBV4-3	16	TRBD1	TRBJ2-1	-	CASSRTPGQGTDEQFF	TGCGCCAGCAGCCGGACCCCGGGACAGGGGACCGATGAGCAGTTCTTC